This T cell receptor beta chain was obtained from a study of blood T cell repertoires in COVID-19. Turning to the study itself: PBMCs, B-cell-depleted T cells, or T cells were the source of the cDNA or gDNA that made up the material.

The table came from immunoSEQ multiplex PCR; TCRdb's copy has only in-frame clones and leaves some out. The sample includes about 280,000 clones, 88% seen only once; the top ten take about 8.6%. Trimming took 4 bases from V and 5 from J; bases not matched to a gene: 6. The CDR3 is made up of 15 amino acids. Looked up from germline, CDR1 is SGHNT and CDR2 is YYREEE (reference sequence). The sequenced sample was peripheral blood. The clonotype was recovered from a man aged 18 to 29 with active or convalescent COVID-19. This chain uses TRBV5-4 with TRBJ1-6; TRBD1 matches at 7 bases. CDR3 in amino acids: CASSTRTGDNSPLHF. CDR3 sequence (DNA): TGTGCCAGCAGCACTAGAACAGGGGATAATTCACCCCTCCACTTT. The variable domain in full, completed from reference TRBV5-4 and TRBJ1-6, reads ETGVTQSPTHLIKTRGQQVTLRCSSQSGHNTVSWYQQALGQGPQFIFQYYREEENGRGNFPPRFSGLQFPNYSSELNVNALELDDSALYLCASSTRTGDNSPLHFGNGTRLTVT.